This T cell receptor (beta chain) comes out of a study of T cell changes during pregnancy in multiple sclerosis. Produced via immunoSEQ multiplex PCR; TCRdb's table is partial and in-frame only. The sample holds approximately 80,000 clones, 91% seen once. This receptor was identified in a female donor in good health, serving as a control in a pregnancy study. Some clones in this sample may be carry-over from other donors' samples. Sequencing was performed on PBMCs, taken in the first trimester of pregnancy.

CDR3 residues: CASSFREYGYTF. The CDR3 coding sequence is TGTGCCAGCAGCTTCCGGGAATATGGCTACACCTTC. This chain uses TRBV7-9 with TRBJ1-2; unclear D gene. V shed 3 bases and J shed 5 bases, with 7 bases lying between them. Germline assignment: CDR1 SEHNR and CDR2 FQNEAQ (reference sequence). The CDR3 consists of 12 residues.